These T cell receptor beta chains were read from a single sample in a study of blood T cell repertoires in COVID-19. Produced via immunoSEQ multiplex PCR; TCRdb's table is partial and in-frame only. The sample includes some 460,000 clones, roughly nine tenths of them seen just once. Sequenced material: PBMCs or T cells enriched from blood (not recorded which). Every receptor here comes from a woman aged 18-29 years with acute COVID-19. Both conserved end residues are part of each CDR3. The D gene is left open where the match is weak. Some rows have no size entry. The others give once, few or many, or a class for an expanded clone.

DNA	CDR3	size	V	J	D	length
TGTGCCAGCAGCCCCCCTGGGGCAGGGGGAGACGAAAAACTGTTTTTT	CASSPPGAGGDEKLFF	.	TRBV3-1/TRBV3-2	TRBJ1-4	TRBD1	16
TGTGCCAGCAGTTTTCAGACCTACGAGCAGTACTTC	CASSFQTYEQYF	once	TRBV12-3/TRBV12-4	TRBJ2-7	.	12
TGTGCCTGGAGTGTACTAAGCACAGATACGCAGTATTTT	CAWSVLSTDTQYF	.	TRBV30	TRBJ2-3	.	13
TGTGCCAGCAGCTTAGATCGGCAGCGCTCTGGGGAGGAGCAGTACTTC	CASSLDRQRSGEEQYF	.	TRBV7-8	TRBJ2-7	.	16
TGTGCCAGCAGCCAAAGGTGGGGGGGGGCCCGAAATGAGCAGTTCTTC	CASSQRWGGARNEQFF	.	TRBV14	TRBJ2-1	.	16
TGTGCCAGCAGCATTTACAGGGGCCCTAATGAAAAACTGTTTTTT	CASSIYRGPNEKLFF	.	TRBV7-6	TRBJ1-4	TRBD1	15
TGTGCCAGCAGCTCCCAGGTGGGGGAGGACTACACCTTC	CASSSQVGEDYTF	.	TRBV7-3	TRBJ1-2	.	13
TGTGCCAGCTCACCCAGGACTAGCGGGAGTAGAAACACCGGGGAGCTGTTTTTT	CASSPRTSGSRNTGELFF	.	TRBV18	TRBJ2-2	TRBD2	18
TGTGCCAGTAACAGGGTAGATGGCTACACCTTC	CASNRVDGYTF	.	TRBV6-5	TRBJ1-2	.	11
TGCAGTGCTAGTGGGGCCCGGATCGAGCAGTTCTTC	CSASGARIEQFF	.	TRBV20-1	TRBJ2-1	.	12
TGTGCCAGCAGCCAACAGGGGGCTTCCTACGAGCAGTACTTC	CASSQQGASYEQYF	.	TRBV9	TRBJ2-7	TRBD1	14
TGTGCCAGCAGCATACAGGGGGCGGGCAATCAGCCCCAGCATTTT	CASSIQGAGNQPQHF	.	TRBV5-6	TRBJ1-5	TRBD1	15
TGTGCCAGCAGCTGGGGGGGGGTAAGCAATCAGCCCCAGCATTTT	CASSWGGVSNQPQHF	.	TRBV5-8	TRBJ1-5	.	15
TGTGCCAGTAGGATATCTGCGGGGAGAGAGACCCAGTACTTC	CASRISAGRETQYF	.	TRBV19	TRBJ2-5	.	14
TGTGCCAGCAGTCCAGCCGGGATTCAGCCCCAGCATTTT	CASSPAGIQPQHF	.	TRBV27	TRBJ1-5	.	13
TGTGCCAGCAGTCGTCCGGTCGTGGGGGGTGAAGCTTTCTTT	CASSRPVVGGEAFF	.	TRBV6-5	TRBJ1-1	.	14
TGTGCCAGCAGTTCCCGGACTAGCGGGAGGGACTACAATGAGCAGTTCTTC	CASSSRTSGRDYNEQFF	.	TRBV6-2/TRBV6-3	TRBJ2-1	TRBD2	17
TGTGCCAGCTGCCGACTAGCGGACTCCTACGAGCAGTACTTC	CASCRLADSYEQYF	.	TRBV2	TRBJ2-7	TRBD2	14
TGTGCCTGGAGACTAGCGGGAGTACAGGAGCAGTACTTC	CAWRLAGVQEQYF	once	TRBV30	TRBJ2-7	TRBD2	13
TGTGCCAGCAGCTTGCTAGGGGACTATGGCTACACCTTC	CASSLLGDYGYTF	.	TRBV5-4	TRBJ1-2	.	13
TGTGCCAGCAGTTTATGGGCTTTCGGTAGCGAAACCTACGAGCAGTACTTC	CASSLWAFGSETYEQYF	.	TRBV27	TRBJ2-7	.	17
TGTGCTAGTGGTCCGTACCAGGATAATGAAAAACTGTTTTTT	CASGPYQDNEKLFF	.	TRBV12-5	TRBJ1-4	.	14
TGCAGCGGATCAGGGGATGCAGATACGCAGTATTTT	CSGSGDADTQYF	.	TRBV29-1	TRBJ2-3	.	12
TGTGCCAGCAGCTGGGACAGAAACTATGGCTACACCTTC	CASSWDRNYGYTF	.	TRBV6-5	TRBJ1-2	TRBD1	13
TGTGCCAGCAGCTCGGACAGGGCTGGGGCCAACGTCCTGACTTTC	CASSSDRAGANVLTF	.	TRBV5-8	TRBJ2-6	TRBD1	15
TGCGCCAGCAGCCAGGAAGGGAGCTATGGCTACACCTTC	CASSQEGSYGYTF	.	TRBV4-1	TRBJ1-2	.	13
TGTGCCAGCAGTTTATCTTCTTGGCAGAATGAGCAGTTCTTC	CASSLSSWQNEQFF	.	TRBV27	TRBJ2-1	.	14
TGCGCCAGCAAAAAGGGAGACACAGTTCCCTATGGCTACACCTTC	CASKKGDTVPYGYTF	few	TRBV5-1	TRBJ1-2	.	15
TGTGCCAGCAGCTTGTGGCGACAGACGAACACTGAAGCTTTCTTT	CASSLWRQTNTEAFF	.	TRBV5-5	TRBJ1-1	.	15
TGTGCCAGTGCGCCGAAAGCGGGGAACAATGAGCAGTTCTTC	CASAPKAGNNEQFF	.	TRBV7-9	TRBJ2-1	TRBD2	14
TGCAGCGTTGATCAGGGAAGGACTGAAGCTTTCTTT	CSVDQGRTEAFF	.	TRBV29-1	TRBJ1-1	.	12
TGTGCCTGGATGAAGCGGGGGGCCTACGAGCAGTACTTC	CAWMKRGAYEQYF	.	TRBV30	TRBJ2-7	TRBD2	13
TGTGCCAGCAGTCCCTTGACTAGCGGGAGCAAAAACGAGCAGTACTTC	CASSPLTSGSKNEQYF	.	TRBV27	TRBJ2-7	TRBD2	16
TGTGCCAGCAGCCAAGATAGATTAAAGAGCGGGGTTTGGGACAATGAGCAGTTCTTC	CASSQDRLKSGVWDNEQFF	.	TRBV14	TRBJ2-1	TRBD2	19
TGTGCCATCCGACCGCCTACTACATACGAGCAGTACTTC	CAIRPPTTYEQYF	.	TRBV28	TRBJ2-7	.	13
TGTGCCAGCAGCCAAGATTACGACAGGGATGATCCAGATACGCAGTATTTT	CASSQDYDRDDPDTQYF	once	TRBV3-1/TRBV3-2	TRBJ2-3	TRBD1	17
TGCAGCGAGAACAGGAACACTGAAGCTTTCTTT	CSENRNTEAFF	once	TRBV29-1	TRBJ1-1	.	11
TGCGCCAGCAGCCAAGAGTATCCCAATGAGCAGTTCTTC	CASSQEYPNEQFF	.	TRBV4-1	TRBJ2-1	.	13
TGTGCCAGCAGTGTACCTCTGACCGGGACAGGGGCCAACGAGCAGTACTTC	CASSVPLTGTGANEQYF	.	TRBV2	TRBJ2-7	TRBD1	17
TGTGCCAGCAGTTCAGGGGCAAGGACCGGGGAGCTGTTTTTT	CASSSGARTGELFF	.	TRBV28	TRBJ2-2	.	14
TGTGCCAGCAGCCCCCCACATACCATGTGGCGGGGGGGCGCCTACAATGAGCAGTTCTTC	CASSPPHTMWRGGAYNEQFF	once	TRBV3-1/TRBV3-2	TRBJ2-1	TRBD2	20
TGTGCCAGCAGCCATTACCGGGACATGGGTGAAGCTTTCTTT	CASSHYRDMGEAFF	.	TRBV14	TRBJ1-1	.	14
TGCGCCAGCAGCTTGGGTCGGGGCAATCAGCCCCAGCATTTT	CASSLGRGNQPQHF	.	TRBV5-1	TRBJ1-5	.	14
TGTGCCAGTAGTATAGGGGCAGACCTCTATGGCTACACCTTC	CASSIGADLYGYTF	few	TRBV19	TRBJ1-2	.	14
TGTGCCAGCATCAGGGGGCTCCTCGGAGAGACCCAGTACTTC	CASIRGLLGETQYF	.	TRBV2	TRBJ2-5	TRBD1	14
TGCGCCAGCAGCTTCGACATCTACGAGCAGTACTTC	CASSFDIYEQYF	.	TRBV5-1	TRBJ2-7	.	12
TGCAGTGCACGAGGGCCAAGGGAGCAGTACTTC	CSARGPREQYF	.	TRBV20-1	TRBJ2-7	.	11
TGTGCTAGTGGTTTGTCTATTAACACTGAAGCTTTCTTT	CASGLSINTEAFF	.	TRBV12-5	TRBJ1-1	.	13
TGTGCCAGCAGCCAAGGACTAGATGTTTACAATGAGCAGTTCTTC	CASSQGLDVYNEQFF	.	TRBV3-1/TRBV3-2	TRBJ2-1	.	15
TGTGCCAGCAGCGTAAGAACGACAGGGGATTCACCCCTCCACTTT	CASSVRTTGDSPLHF	.	TRBV9	TRBJ1-6	TRBD1	15
TGTGCCAGCAGCTACGAGACCGGTCAGGGTTCACCCCTCCACTTT	CASSYETGQGSPLHF	once	TRBV5-5	TRBJ1-6	.	15
TGTGCCAGCAGTGAGCTCAGGGGCTACGAGCAGTACTTC	CASSELRGYEQYF	.	TRBV2	TRBJ2-7	.	13
TGTGCCAGCAGTACAGGGCTCCATGACTATGGCTACACCTTC	CASSTGLHDYGYTF	.	TRBV2	TRBJ1-2	.	14
TGTGCCAGCAGCTGGAGAGATGAGCAGTTCTTC	CASSWRDEQFF	.	TRBV5-6	TRBJ2-1	.	11
TGCGCCAGCAGCCAAGTCGGGAGTACCTACAATGAGCAGTTCTTC	CASSQVGSTYNEQFF	.	TRBV4-1	TRBJ2-1	.	15